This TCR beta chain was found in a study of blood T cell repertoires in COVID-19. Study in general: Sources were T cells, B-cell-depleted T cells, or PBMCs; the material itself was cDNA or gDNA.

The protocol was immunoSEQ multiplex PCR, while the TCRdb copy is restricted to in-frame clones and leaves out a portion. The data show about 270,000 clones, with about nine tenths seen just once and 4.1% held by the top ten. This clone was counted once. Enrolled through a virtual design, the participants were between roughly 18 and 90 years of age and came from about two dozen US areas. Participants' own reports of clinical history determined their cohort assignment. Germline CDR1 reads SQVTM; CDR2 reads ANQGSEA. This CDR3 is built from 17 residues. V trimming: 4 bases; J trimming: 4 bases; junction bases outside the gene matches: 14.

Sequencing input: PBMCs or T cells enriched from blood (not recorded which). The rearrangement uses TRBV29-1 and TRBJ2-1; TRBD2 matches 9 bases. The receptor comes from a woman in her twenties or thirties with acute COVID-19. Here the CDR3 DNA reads TGCAGCGTTGGGGGGCCTAGCGGGGTAGCAAAGTACAATGAGCAGTTCTTC. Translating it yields CSVGGPSGVAKYNEQFF.